Each of the 10 T cell receptor beta chains below was sequenced from the same sample in a study of cytomegalovirus exposure and HLA in healthy donors. The study ran its PCR with 60 Vbeta and 13 Jbeta primers. Sequencing used immunoSEQ multiplex PCR; TCRdb keeps in-frame clones, though not all of them. Of under 130,000 clones in the sample, around two thirds are singletons; the top ten hold roughly 3.3%. What was sequenced was PBMCs. Every receptor here comes from a woman between 50 and 59 years old in good health and CMV-seronegative.

V and J are TRBV5-1 and TRBJ2-3; 9 nucleotides line up with TRBD2. V dropped 0 bases and J dropped 6; count of bases not matched to a gene: 8. The CDR3 spans 16 residues. CDR1 and CDR2 from the germline V gene are SGHRS and YFSETQ. In nucleotides, the CDR3 is TGCGCCAGCAGCTTGGCCAGGGCGGGGGGGCGTGATACGCAGTATTTT. Protein product: CASSLARAGGRDTQYF.

The gene calls are TRBV5-1 and TRBJ2-1; 8 positions match TRBD1. Germline CDR1 SGHRS, CDR2 YFSETQ. This CDR3 spans 15 amino acids. V was pared by 1 base and J by 6 bases, with 6 bases of the junction left unmatched. CDR3 protein: CASSLSGGASNEQFF. CDR3 DNA: TGCGCCAGCAGCTTGTCAGGGGGCGCTTCCAATGAGCAGTTCTTC.

This CDR3 reads CASSDALAGGIHKEQYF. Written as DNA, the CDR3 is TGTGCCAGCAGTGATGCTCTAGCGGGAGGTATCCATAAAGAGCAGTACTTC. V gene TRBV2 combines with J gene TRBJ2-7; TRBD2 matches 11 bases. The germline V gene has CDR1 SNHLY and CDR2 FYNNEI. V lost 3 bases, J lost 7 bases, and 14 bases stayed unmatched. The CDR3 extends over 17 amino acids.

The sample holds a few counts of this clone. This sequence joins TRBV4-2 and TRBJ1-1; D may be TRBD1 (6 bases). The CDR3 sequence is 13 residues long. Germline CDR1 LGHNA, CDR2 YNFKEQ. V lost 3 bases and J 7 bases, leaving 12 bases between the germline ends. This CDR3 reads CASSQVGQYEAFF. The CDR3 DNA sequence: TGTGCCAGCAGCCAGGTTGGACAGTATGAAGCTTTCTTT.

The chain has TRBV5-4 and TRBJ2-1, with 8 bases lining up with TRBD1. This CDR3 region has 15 residues. In germline, CDR1 is SGHNT, CDR2 YYREEE (reference sequence). The ends lost 5 bases at V and 1 base at J; junction bases unmatched: 5. The CDR3 spells CASRKDRGSYNEQFF. In DNA, the CDR3 is TGTGCCAGCAGGAAAGACAGGGGTTCCTACAATGAGCAGTTCTTC.

This clone was detected only once. The genes are TRBV2 and TRBJ2-7; the match to TRBD2 covers 12 bases. Trimming at V came to 5 bases and at J to 3 bases, leaving 2 bases not matched to a gene. The CDR3 covers 14 residues. Germline CDR1 and CDR2: SNHLY and FYNNEI. Here the CDR3 DNA reads TGTGCCAGCAGTCGACTAGCGGGAGACTACGAGCAGTACTTC. Its translation: CASSRLAGDYEQYF. The full variable domain, completed using reference TRBV2 and TRBJ2-7, is EPEVTQTPSHQVTQMGQEVILRCVPISNHLYFYWYRQILGQKVEFLVSFYNNEISEKSEIFDDQFSVERPDGSNFTLKIRSTKLEDSAMYFCASSRLAGDYEQYFGPGTRLTVT.

J is TRBJ2-7 and V is TRBV27; 7 nucleotides agree with TRBD1. The CDR3 length is 14 residues. Germline CDR1 is MNHEY and CDR2 is SMNVEV (reference sequence). J gave up 4 bases and V 6 bases, and 9 bases lay outside the gene matches. The CDR3 region is CASRKAGGPYEQYF. The CDR3 nucleotides are TGTGCCAGCAGAAAAGCAGGGGGTCCATACGAGCAGTACTTC.

This clone has more than one count but fewer than ten. The chain links TRBV4-1 to TRBJ1-4; D is possibly TRBD1 (5 bases). This CDR3 spans 13 amino acids. The V gene's germline CDR1 is MGHRA and CDR2 YSYEKL. With 1 base removed from V and 12 bases from J, the gap between germline ends came to 12 bases. The DNA for the CDR3 is TGCGCCAGCAGCCAAGTGGGGACGGGGGAACTGTTTTTT. Translated: CASSQVGTGELFF.

The V and J genes are TRBV13 and TRBJ2-3, with 11 bases aligning to TRBD2. Germline assignment: CDR1 PRHDT and CDR2 FYEKMQ (reference sequence). The CDR3 is 16 residues long. V lost 5 bases and J lost 5; bases outside the gene matches: 9. CDR3 amino acids: CASSRISGGAVDTQYF. The CDR3 coding sequence is TGTGCCAGCAGCAGAATTAGCGGGGGGGCTGTAGATACGCAGTATTTT. Full variable domain (rest looked up from reference TRBV13 and TRBJ2-3): AAGVIQSPRHLIKEKRETATLKCYPIPRHDTVYWYQQGPGQDPQFLISFYEKMQSDKGSIPDRFSAQQFSDYHSELNMSSLELGDSALYFCASSRISGGAVDTQYFGPGTRLTVL.

This clone showed up just a few times. The chain is built from TRBV7-9 and TRBJ2-1, with D possibly being TRBD2 (5 bases). There are 13 residues in the CDR3. V lost 5 bases and J 7 bases, leaving 12 bases between the germline ends. Germline V gene sequence: CDR1 SEHNR, CDR2 FQNEAQ (reference sequence). The chain's CDR3 is CASSLSSTNEQFF. CDR3 DNA sequence: TGTGCCAGCAGCCTTTCTAGCACGAATGAGCAGTTCTTC.